A selection of T cell receptor beta chains follows, all from one sample in a study of graft-versus-host responses after intestinal transplantation. Only in-frame clones appear in the TCRdb table, and some are missing; sequencing was by immunoSEQ multiplex PCR. The table lists approximately 63,000 clones, 85% to 95% of them singletons. For these TCRs, the target antigens are not known. The sample here was unstimulated CD4+ T cells sorted from spleen or lymph node cells, taken before transplant. Every receptor here comes from a human donor who was the organ donor for an intestinal transplant. The CDR3 runs from the conserved cysteine through the conserved F or W. Clone size appears in some rows only: once, few, many, or a class for an expanded clone.

CDR3,size,J,length,V
CASSLGRDTQYF,.,TRBJ2-3,12,TRBV11-3
CASSFSGGAYEQYF,.,TRBJ2-7,14,TRBV7-9
CASSLIGNEQFF,once,TRBJ2-1,12,TRBV7-3
CASSFGRGKLGYTF,.,TRBJ1-2,14,TRBV7-2
CASSPNSGGQETQYF,.,TRBJ2-5,15,TRBV18
CASRYWASPGDTEAFF,.,TRBJ1-1,16,TRBV5-1
CASSLAARDTDTQYF,once,TRBJ2-3,15,TRBV5-1
CASSGRTGKTEKLFF,.,TRBJ1-4,15,TRBV2
CASSRTGAYQETQYF,few,TRBJ2-5,15,TRBV5-4
CASSPGLAGAIGETQYF,.,TRBJ2-5,17,TRBV7-9
CASSVTGHPPYEQYF,.,TRBJ2-7,15,TRBV19
CASSLAPNEKLFF,.,TRBJ1-4,13,TRBV11-1
CASSSQGSVNEQFF,.,TRBJ2-1,14,TRBV7-8
CASSSRGQETQYF,.,TRBJ2-5,13,TRBV2
CASSIRQRGGTDTQYF,once,TRBJ2-3,16,TRBV9
CASSPGHPSNQPQHF,.,TRBJ1-5,15,TRBV7-2
CASSGRGVGTDTQYF,.,TRBJ2-3,15,TRBV7-9
CASSWRQGRSYEQYF,.,TRBJ2-7,15,TRBV5-1
CASSLPGLAGSPYNEQFF,.,TRBJ2-1,18,TRBV5-8
CASSASGGQGEQFF,.,TRBJ2-1,14,TRBV6-6
CSARLVYEQYF,.,TRBJ2-7,11,TRBV20-1
CASSLIGSTDTQYF,.,TRBJ2-3,14,TRBV7-2
CASSYRTGGETQYF,.,TRBJ2-5,14,TRBV5-4
CASKDRIYGYTF,.,TRBJ1-2,12,TRBV19
CASSYEAGATYNEQFF,.,TRBJ2-1,16,TRBV6-5
CASSQDRGQTQYF,.,TRBJ2-5,13,TRBV9